These 8 T cell receptor beta chains originate from one sample sequenced in a study of OX40 agonist ivuxolimab in advanced cancers. The method was immunoSEQ multiplex PCR; TCRdb's version includes in-frame clones alone and lacks a portion of them. Among 55,000 to 85,000 clones listed, roughly 89% were seen once. Sequencing was performed on CD4+ or CD8+ T cells sorted from blood, taken in a trial of the OX40 agonist ivuxolimab. All receptors come from an adult with an advanced solid tumor such as melanoma, head and neck, liver or kidney cancer.

This clone was found a few times. The chain joins TRBV28 to TRBJ1-5; D gene unclear. This CDR3 is 14 amino acids long. The V and J ends lost 9 bases and 6 bases respectively, with 18 bases between them. Germline V gives CDR1 MDHEN, CDR2 SYDVKM. This CDR3 reads CASAVGGEVQPQHF. DNA for the CDR3: TGTGCCAGTGCGGTGGGTGGGGAAGTTCAGCCCCAGCATTTT.

The chain carries TRBV2 and TRBJ1-1; D is ambiguous. V lost 0 bases and J lost 5, with 7 bases in between. CDR3 length: 13 residues. Germline V gives CDR1 SNHLY, CDR2 FYNNEI. The CDR3 spells CASSEALKTEAFF. The CDR3 DNA sequence: TGTGCCAGCAGTGAAGCGCTTAAAACTGAAGCTTTCTTT. Based on the CDR3 plus reference TRBV2 and TRBJ1-1, the full variable domain is EPEVTQTPSHQVTQMGQEVILRCVPISNHLYFYWYRQILGQKVEFLVSFYNNEISEKSEIFDDQFSVERPDGSNFTLKIRSTKLEDSAMYFCASSEALKTEAFFGQGTRLTVV.

The chain has TRBV6-1 and TRBJ2-1, with 7 positions matching TRBD2. The germline V gene has CDR1 MNHNS and CDR2 SASEGT. V lost 4 bases to trimming and J lost 2 bases; unmatched junction nucleotides: 5. CDR3 length: 15 amino acids. CDR3 DNA sequence: TGTGCCAGCAGTGCGATAGCGGGCACCTACAATGAGCAGTTCTTC. Its protein is CASSAIAGTYNEQFF.

The gene calls are TRBV9 and TRBJ1-4; 9 bases map to TRBD1. The J segment lost 7 bases and the V segment lost 0 bases, leaving 7 bases of the junction unmatched. The CDR3 length is 16 residues. Per germline, CDR1 SGDLS and CDR2 YYNGEE. The CDR3 DNA reads as TGTGCCAGCAGCGTAGGGCCACAGGGGGCTAGTGAAAAACTGTTTTTT. It is translated as CASSVGPQGASEKLFF.

The chain joins TRBV5-4 to TRBJ1-6; D may be TRBD1 (6 bases). Trimming cost V 0 bases and J 10 bases, with 11 bases left between them. The CDR3 contains 14 residues. Germline values: CDR1 SGHNT, CDR2 YYREEE (reference sequence). The DNA for the CDR3 is TGTGCCAGCAGCTTGGGGCAGGGGAACTCACCCCTCCACTTT. The encoded protein is CASSLGQGNSPLHF.

This clone was picked up one time. The rearrangement uses TRBV4-3 and TRBJ2-2; a possible D gene is TRBD1 (6 bases). The ends were cut back, 3 bases at V and 0 bases at J, with 11 bases in the middle. The CDR3 totals 16 residues. Germline values: CDR1 LGHNA, CDR2 YSLEER. DNA of the CDR3: TGCGCCAGCAGCCAGCAGACAGGCTCGAACACCGGGGAGCTGTTTTTT. Amino acids: CASSQQTGSNTGELFF.

The CDR3 DNA sequence: TGCGCCAGCAGCTCGTCCGGTACCTCCTACGAGCAGTACTTC. Translated, it gives CASSSSGTSYEQYF. The J gene is TRBJ2-7, the V gene TRBV5-1, with D hard to call. Germline V CDR1 and CDR2: SGHRS, YFSETQ. There are 14 residues in the CDR3. Trimming left V 3 bases short and J 0 bases short, with 10 bases between.

The gene calls are TRBV5-1 and TRBJ2-1; either TRBD1 or TRBD2 may supply D (5 bases each). This CDR3 contains 16 residues. Germline V gene data show CDR1 as SGHRS and CDR2 as YFSETQ. The germline V and J ends were trimmed by 4 bases and 4 bases, with 18 bases remaining between them. The CDR3 spells CASSAQGDLRYNEQFF. The CDR3 nucleotides read TGCGCCAGCAGCGCCCAAGGGGACCTTCGATACAATGAGCAGTTCTTC. Full variable domain (outside the CDR3, taken from reference TRBV5-1 and TRBJ2-1): KAGVTQTPRYLIKTRGQQVTLSCSPISGHRSVSWYQQTPGQGLQFLFEYFSETQRNKGNFPGRFSGRQFSNSRSEMNVSTLELGDSALYLCASSAQGDLRYNEQFFGPGTRLTVL.